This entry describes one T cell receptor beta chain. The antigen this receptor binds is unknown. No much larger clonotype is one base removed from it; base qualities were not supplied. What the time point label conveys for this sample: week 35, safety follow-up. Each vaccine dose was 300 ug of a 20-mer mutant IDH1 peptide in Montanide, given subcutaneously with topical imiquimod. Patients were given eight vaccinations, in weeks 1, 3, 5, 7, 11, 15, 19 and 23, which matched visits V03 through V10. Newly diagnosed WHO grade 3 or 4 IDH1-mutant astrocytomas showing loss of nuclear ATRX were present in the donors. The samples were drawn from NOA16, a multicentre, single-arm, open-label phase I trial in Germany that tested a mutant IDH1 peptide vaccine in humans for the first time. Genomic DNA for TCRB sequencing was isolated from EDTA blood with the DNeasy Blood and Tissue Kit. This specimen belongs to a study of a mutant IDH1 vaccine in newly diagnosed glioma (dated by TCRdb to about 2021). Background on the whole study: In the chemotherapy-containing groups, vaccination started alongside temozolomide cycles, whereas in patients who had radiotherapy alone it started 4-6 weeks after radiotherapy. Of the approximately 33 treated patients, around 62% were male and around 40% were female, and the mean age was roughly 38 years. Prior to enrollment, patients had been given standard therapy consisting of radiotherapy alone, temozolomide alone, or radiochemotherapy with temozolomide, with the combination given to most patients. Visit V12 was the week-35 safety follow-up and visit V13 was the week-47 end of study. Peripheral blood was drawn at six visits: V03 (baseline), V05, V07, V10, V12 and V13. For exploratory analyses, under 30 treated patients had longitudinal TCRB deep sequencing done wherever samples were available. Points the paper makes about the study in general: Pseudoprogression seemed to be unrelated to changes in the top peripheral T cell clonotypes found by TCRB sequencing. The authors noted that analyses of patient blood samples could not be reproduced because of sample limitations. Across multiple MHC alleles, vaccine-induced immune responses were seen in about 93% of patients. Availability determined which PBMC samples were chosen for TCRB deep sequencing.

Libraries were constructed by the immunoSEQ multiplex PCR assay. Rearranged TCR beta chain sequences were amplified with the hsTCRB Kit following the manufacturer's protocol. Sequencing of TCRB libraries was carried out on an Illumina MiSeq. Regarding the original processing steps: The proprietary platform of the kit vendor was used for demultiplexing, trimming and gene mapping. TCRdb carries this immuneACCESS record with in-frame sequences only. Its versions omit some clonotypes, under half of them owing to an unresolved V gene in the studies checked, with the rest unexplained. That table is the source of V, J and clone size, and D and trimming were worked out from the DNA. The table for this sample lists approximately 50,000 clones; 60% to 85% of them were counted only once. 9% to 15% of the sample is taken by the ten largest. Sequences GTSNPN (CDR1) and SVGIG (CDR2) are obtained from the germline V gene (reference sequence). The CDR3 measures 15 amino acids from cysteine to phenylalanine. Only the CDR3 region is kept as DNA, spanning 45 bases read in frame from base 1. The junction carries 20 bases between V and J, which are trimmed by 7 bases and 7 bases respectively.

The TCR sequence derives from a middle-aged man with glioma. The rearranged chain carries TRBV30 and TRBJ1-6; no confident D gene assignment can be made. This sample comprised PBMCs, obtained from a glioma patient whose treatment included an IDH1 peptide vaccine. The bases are TGTGCCTCGAGCGGTTTAGGACGGAAAAATTCACCCCTCCACTTT. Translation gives CASSGLGRKNSPLHF.